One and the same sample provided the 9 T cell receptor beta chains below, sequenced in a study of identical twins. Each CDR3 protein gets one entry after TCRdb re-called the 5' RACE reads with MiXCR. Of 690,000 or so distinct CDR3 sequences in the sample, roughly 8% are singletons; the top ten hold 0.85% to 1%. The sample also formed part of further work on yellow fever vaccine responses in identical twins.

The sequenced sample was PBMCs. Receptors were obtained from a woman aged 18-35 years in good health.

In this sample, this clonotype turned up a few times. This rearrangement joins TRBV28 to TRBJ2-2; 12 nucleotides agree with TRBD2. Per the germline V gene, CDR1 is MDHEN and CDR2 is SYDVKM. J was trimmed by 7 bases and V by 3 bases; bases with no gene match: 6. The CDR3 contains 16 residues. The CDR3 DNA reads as TGTGCCAGCAGTTTCCTAGCGGGGGGGCAGGACGGGGAGCTGTTTTTT. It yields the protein CASSFLAGGQDGELFF.

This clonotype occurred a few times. The CDR3 here is CASSSLRSSYNEQFF. CDR3 DNA sequence: TGTGCCAGCAGCTCCTTAAGGAGCTCCTACAATGAGCAGTTCTTC. This chain uses TRBV7-3 with TRBJ2-1, with D unresolved. Germline V CDR1 and CDR2: SGHTA, FQGTGA. The CDR3 sequence is 15 residues long. The V and J ends lost 4 bases and 0 bases respectively, with 10 bases between them.

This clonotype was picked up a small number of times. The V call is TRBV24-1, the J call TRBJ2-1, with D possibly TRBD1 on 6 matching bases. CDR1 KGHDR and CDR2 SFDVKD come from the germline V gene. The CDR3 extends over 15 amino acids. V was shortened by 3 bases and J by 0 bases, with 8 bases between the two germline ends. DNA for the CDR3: TGTGCCACCAGTGATCCGGACAGCTCCTACAATGAGCAGTTCTTC. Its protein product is CATSDPDSSYNEQFF.

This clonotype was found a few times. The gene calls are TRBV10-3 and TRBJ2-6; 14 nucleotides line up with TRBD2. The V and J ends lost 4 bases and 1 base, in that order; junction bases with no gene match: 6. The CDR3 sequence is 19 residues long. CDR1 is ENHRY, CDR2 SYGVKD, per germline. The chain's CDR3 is CAISAGLAGGQSGANVLTF. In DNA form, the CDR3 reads TGTGCCATCAGTGCAGGACTAGCGGGGGGCCAATCTGGGGCCAACGTCCTGACTTTC.

The CDR3 protein is CASSLTGSGQETQYF. As DNA, the CDR3 is TGCGCCAGCAGCTTGACCGGGTCGGGGCAAGAGACCCAGTACTTC. The chain employs TRBV5-1 and TRBJ2-5, with D possibly matching TRBD2 (5 bases). Germline values: CDR1 SGHRS, CDR2 YFSETQ. Trimming stripped 1 base from V and 2 bases from J, with 12 bases between. The CDR3 runs to 15 residues.

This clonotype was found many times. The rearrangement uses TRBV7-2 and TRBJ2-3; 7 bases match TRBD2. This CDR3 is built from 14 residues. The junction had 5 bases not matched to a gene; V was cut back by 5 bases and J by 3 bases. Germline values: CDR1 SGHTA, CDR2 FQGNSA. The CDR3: CASSPGTTTDTQYF. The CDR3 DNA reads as TGTGCCAGCAGCCCGGGGACTACAACAGATACGCAGTATTTT.

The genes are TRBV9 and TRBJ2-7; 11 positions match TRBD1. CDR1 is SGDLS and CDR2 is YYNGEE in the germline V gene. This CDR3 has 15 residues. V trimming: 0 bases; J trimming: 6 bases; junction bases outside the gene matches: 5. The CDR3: CASSVGGQGAGEQYF. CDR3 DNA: TGTGCCAGCAGCGTAGGAGGACAGGGGGCTGGCGAGCAGTACTTC.

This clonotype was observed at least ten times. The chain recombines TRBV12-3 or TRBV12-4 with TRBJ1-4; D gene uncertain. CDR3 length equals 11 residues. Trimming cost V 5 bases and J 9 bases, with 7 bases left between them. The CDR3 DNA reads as TGTGCCAGCAGTGACGATCAAAAACTGTTTTTT. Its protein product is CASSDDQKLFF.

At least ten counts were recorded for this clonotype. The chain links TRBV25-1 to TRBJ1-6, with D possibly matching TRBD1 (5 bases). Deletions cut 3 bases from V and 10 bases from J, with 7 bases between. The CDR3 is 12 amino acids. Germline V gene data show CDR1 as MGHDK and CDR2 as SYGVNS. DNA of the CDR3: TGTGCCAGCAGTGAGGGGCAGTCACCCCTCCACTTT. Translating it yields CASSEGQSPLHF.